A selection of T cell receptor beta chains follows, all from one sample in a study of OX40 agonist ivuxolimab in advanced cancers. Some clones are missing from TCRdb's copy, which holds only in-frame ones; the method was immunoSEQ multiplex PCR. Here the sample spans about 40,000 clones, about 80% being singletons. The sequencing used CD4+ or CD8+ T cells sorted from blood, collected in a trial of the OX40 agonist ivuxolimab. Receptor source: an adult with an advanced solid tumor such as melanoma, head and neck, liver or kidney cancer. The conserved cysteine and the conserved F or W are not part of the CDR3 here. The order of the fields is clone size, D gene, J gene, V gene, CDR3 protein. A D gene is named only where the DNA matches it firmly. Where a row states a size, it is once, few, many or the class of an expanded clone; other rows omit it.

clone size: .; D gene: .; J gene: TRBJ1-6; V gene: TRBV4-2; CDR3 protein: ASSQDWNRNSPLH
clone size: .; D gene: TRBD2; J gene: TRBJ2-3; V gene: TRBV5-1; CDR3 protein: ASSPGLDTDTQY
clone size: .; D gene: TRBD1; J gene: TRBJ1-3; V gene: TRBV16; CDR3 protein: ASSQTPTGAGNTIY
clone size: few; D gene: .; J gene: TRBJ2-7; V gene: TRBV27; CDR3 protein: ASIRSGALPYEQY
clone size: .; D gene: .; J gene: TRBJ1-3; V gene: TRBV14; CDR3 protein: ASSQGLLSGNTIY
clone size: .; D gene: .; J gene: TRBJ2-7; V gene: TRBV30; CDR3 protein: AWTTAGQQY
clone size: .; D gene: TRBD2; J gene: TRBJ2-5; V gene: TRBV5-6; CDR3 protein: ASSLLGTSGAQETQY
clone size: few; D gene: .; J gene: TRBJ2-7; V gene: TRBV4-1; CDR3 protein: ASSHGRTNYEQY
clone size: .; D gene: .; J gene: TRBJ2-7; V gene: TRBV27; CDR3 protein: ASSLGEGQSYEQY
clone size: .; D gene: .; J gene: TRBJ2-1; V gene: TRBV11-3; CDR3 protein: ASSLVGGRGNEQF
clone size: .; D gene: .; J gene: TRBJ2-1; V gene: TRBV18; CDR3 protein: ASFTSNGPNEQF
clone size: .; D gene: TRBD1; J gene: TRBJ1-6; V gene: TRBV5-1; CDR3 protein: ASSSGPTGARISPLH
clone size: few; D gene: .; J gene: TRBJ1-1; V gene: TRBV30; CDR3 protein: AWNPGSTEAF
clone size: .; D gene: .; J gene: TRBJ2-5; V gene: TRBV9; CDR3 protein: ASSVGLTGQTQY
clone size: .; D gene: .; J gene: TRBJ1-4; V gene: TRBV5-1; CDR3 protein: ASSRQINEKLF
clone size: .; D gene: TRBD1; J gene: TRBJ2-3; V gene: TRBV10-3; CDR3 protein: AISEQGRTDTQY
clone size: .; D gene: .; J gene: TRBJ1-5; V gene: TRBV18; CDR3 protein: ASSLRVAGSNQPQH
clone size: .; D gene: TRBD2; J gene: TRBJ2-1; V gene: TRBV29-1; CDR3 protein: SVVEGLAARNEQF
clone size: few; D gene: .; J gene: TRBJ1-2; V gene: TRBV2; CDR3 protein: ASSEDGTFYGYT
clone size: .; D gene: .; J gene: TRBJ2-3; V gene: TRBV5-1; CDR3 protein: ASSFSGPRDTQY
clone size: few; D gene: .; J gene: TRBJ1-5; V gene: TRBV7-3; CDR3 protein: ASSQSDGAPQH
clone size: .; D gene: .; J gene: TRBJ1-3; V gene: TRBV29-1; CDR3 protein: SVEGGLSGNTIY
clone size: .; D gene: .; J gene: TRBJ2-7; V gene: TRBV7-8; CDR3 protein: ASSLSRVSYEQY
clone size: .; D gene: TRBD1; J gene: TRBJ2-5; V gene: TRBV11-2; CDR3 protein: ASTKNRGRGETQY
clone size: .; D gene: .; J gene: TRBJ2-3; V gene: TRBV15; CDR3 protein: ATSRDLNGGRTDTQY
clone size: few; D gene: .; J gene: TRBJ1-1; V gene: TRBV6-5; CDR3 protein: ASGGSMNTEAF
clone size: .; D gene: .; J gene: TRBJ1-3; V gene: TRBV9; CDR3 protein: ASTPGALRGNTIY
clone size: once; D gene: .; J gene: TRBJ2-5; V gene: TRBV6-5; CDR3 protein: ASSSGPPETQY
clone size: .; D gene: .; J gene: TRBJ1-2; V gene: TRBV7-8; CDR3 protein: ASNLGTSDYGYT
clone size: .; D gene: .; J gene: TRBJ1-5; V gene: TRBV18; CDR3 protein: ASSQSYSNQPQH
clone size: few; D gene: .; J gene: TRBJ2-5; V gene: TRBV7-2; CDR3 protein: ASSLGWRNQETQY
clone size: .; D gene: TRBD1; J gene: TRBJ1-2; V gene: TRBV7-9; CDR3 protein: ASTSSGTGGANYGYT
clone size: .; D gene: TRBD2; J gene: TRBJ2-3; V gene: TRBV7-9; CDR3 protein: ASSISGGATDTQY
clone size: .; D gene: .; J gene: TRBJ2-2; V gene: TRBV6-5; CDR3 protein: ASRIDSTGELF
clone size: .; D gene: .; J gene: TRBJ1-3; V gene: TRBV21-1; CDR3 protein: ASSKADLSGNTIY
clone size: .; D gene: .; J gene: TRBJ2-7; V gene: TRBV10-3; CDR3 protein: AISVSYEQY
clone size: .; D gene: TRBD2; J gene: TRBJ2-1; V gene: TRBV5-1; CDR3 protein: ASSRTSGAHNEQF
clone size: .; D gene: .; J gene: TRBJ2-2; V gene: TRBV7-2; CDR3 protein: ASSLSVGVGVNGELF
clone size: .; D gene: .; J gene: TRBJ1-1; V gene: TRBV4-2; CDR3 protein: ASSPNRATEAF
clone size: .; D gene: .; J gene: TRBJ1-2; V gene: TRBV6-1; CDR3 protein: ASSDLATNGYT
clone size: .; D gene: .; J gene: TRBJ2-4; V gene: TRBV5-8; CDR3 protein: ASSLDMAKNIQY
clone size: .; D gene: .; J gene: TRBJ2-3; V gene: TRBV2; CDR3 protein: ASRFEGYSTDTQY
clone size: .; D gene: TRBD1; J gene: TRBJ1-2; V gene: TRBV6-6; CDR3 protein: ASSPPRDRGYGYT
clone size: .; D gene: TRBD2; J gene: TRBJ2-5; V gene: TRBV7-2; CDR3 protein: ASSRSGGRETQY
clone size: .; D gene: .; J gene: TRBJ2-5; V gene: TRBV7-6; CDR3 protein: ASSPWIGETQY
clone size: .; D gene: .; J gene: TRBJ2-5; V gene: TRBV19; CDR3 protein: ASSLNQETQY
clone size: .; D gene: TRBD1; J gene: TRBJ2-7; V gene: TRBV4-1; CDR3 protein: ASSPRDRGGSYEQY
clone size: .; D gene: .; J gene: TRBJ2-6; V gene: TRBV5-1; CDR3 protein: ASSTGATGANVLT
clone size: .; D gene: TRBD1; J gene: TRBJ1-1; V gene: TRBV18; CDR3 protein: ASSHLGQGSNTEAF
clone size: .; D gene: TRBD2; J gene: TRBJ2-1; V gene: TRBV29-1; CDR3 protein: SVERGTSYNEQF